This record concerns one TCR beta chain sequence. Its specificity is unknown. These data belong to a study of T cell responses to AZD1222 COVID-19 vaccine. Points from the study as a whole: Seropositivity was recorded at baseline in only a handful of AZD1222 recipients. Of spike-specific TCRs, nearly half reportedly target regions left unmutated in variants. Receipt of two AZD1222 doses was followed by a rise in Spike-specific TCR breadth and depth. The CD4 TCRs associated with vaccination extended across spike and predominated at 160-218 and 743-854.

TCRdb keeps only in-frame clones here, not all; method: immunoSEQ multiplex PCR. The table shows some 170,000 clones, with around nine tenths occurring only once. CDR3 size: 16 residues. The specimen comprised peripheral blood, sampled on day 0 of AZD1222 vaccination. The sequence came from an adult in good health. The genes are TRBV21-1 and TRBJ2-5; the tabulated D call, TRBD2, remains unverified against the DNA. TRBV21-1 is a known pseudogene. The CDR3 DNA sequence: TGTGCCAGCAGCGCCGGGAGGCGGCGGAGGGAAGAGACCCAGTACTTC. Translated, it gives CASSAGRRRREETQYF.